A single sample is the source of the 26 T cell receptor beta chains below, sequenced in a study of regulatory T cells in long-lasting Graves disease. Arm-PCR with iRepertoire HTBI primers amplified the CDR3 regions for these TCR beta libraries. MiXCR, applied by TCRdb to the multiplex PCR reads, yields one record per CDR3 protein. Of over 450,000 distinct CDR3 sequences listed, 20% to 25% are singletons. Time point reported: persistent/refractory GD, antithyroid drugs over 5 years with positive TRAb. The TCR library was prepared using RNA isolated from PBMCs. Source: peripheral blood mononuclear cells (PBMCs), taken when the disease was refractory, from a patient treated with antithyroid drugs. These receptor sequences come from a female donor with Graves disease.

This clonotype was counted at least ten times. The chain couples TRBV28 to TRBJ2-7; D is ambiguous. The V end lost 5 bases, the J end lost 3 bases, and 11 bases lay between the germline ends. The CDR3 is 13 residues long. Germline values: CDR1 MDHEN, CDR2 SYDVKM. CDR3 sequence reads: CASSPSNYYEQYF. The CDR3 region has the DNA TGTGCCAGCAGTCCCTCTAACTACTACGAGCAGTACTTC.

This clonotype has a handful of counts. An end of the junction differs from the germline gene, which may be a read error. This sequence joins TRBV7-9 and TRBJ2-7; D not certain. Germline CDR1 reads SEHNR; CDR2 reads FQNEAQ (reference sequence). The CDR3 spans 13 residues. The CDR3 DNA reads as TGTCCCAGCAGCTCTACAACAACCTACGAGCAGTACTTC. Its translation is CPSSSTTTYEQYF. Full variable domain (missing parts from reference TRBV7-9 and TRBJ2-7): DTGVSQNPRHKITKRGQNVTFRCDPISEHNRLYWYRQTLGQGPEFLTYFQNEAQLEKSRLLSDRFSAERPKGSFSTLEIQRTEQGDSAMYLCPSSSTTTYEQYFGPGTRLTVT.

In this sample, this clonotype turned up many times. The CDR3 bases are TGTGCCAGCAGCTTGACCAGTCTTCGCTCCTACGAGCAGTACTTC. Its translation is CASSLTSLRSYEQYF. The chain carries TRBV5-8 and TRBJ2-7; D is ambiguous. Germline loops: CDR1 SGHTS, CDR2 YDEGEE. The ends were cut back, 1 base at V and 0 bases at J, with 11 bases in the middle. The CDR3 has 15 amino acids.

Of note for this clonotype: This could be a read error, since a much larger clone is one nucleotide away. This rearrangement joins TRBV2 to TRBJ2-5; D call uncertain. Germline CDR1 reads SNHLY; CDR2 reads FYNNEI. This CDR3 is 17 amino acids long. CDR3 sequence reads: CVSSEALGRRPQETQYF. The CDR3 region has the DNA TGTGTCAGCAGTGAAGCGCTGGGCAGGCGGCCCCAAGAGACCCAGTACTTC.

This clonotype was seen a few times. The chain couples TRBV29-1 to TRBJ2-7; D might be TRBD1 (7 bases). V shed 4 bases and J shed 7 bases, with 17 bases lying between them. The CDR3 loop spans 13 amino acids. CDR1 SQVTM and CDR2 ANQGSEA come from the germline V gene. In DNA, the CDR3 is TGCAGCGTTGGTGCGGGACAGATAGTTGAGCAGTACTTC. Translated, it gives CSVGAGQIVEQYF.

Note on this clonotype: The junction and the germline gene differ at one end; a read error may be behind it. J is TRBJ2-7 and V is TRBV2; the match to TRBD1 covers 8 bases. The CDR3 is 12 residues long. Germline V gives CDR1 SNHLY, CDR2 FYNNEI. In DNA form, the CDR3 reads TGTGCCAGCAGCGGGACAGGTGACGAGCAGCACTTC. As protein: CASSGTGDEQHF. Filled out from reference TRBV2 and TRBJ2-7, the complete variable domain reads EPEVTQTPSHQVTQMGQEVILRCVPISNHLYFYWYRQILGQKVEFLVSFYNNEISEKSEIFDDQFSVERPDGSNFTLKIRSTKLEDSAMYFCASSGTGDEQHFGPGTRLTVT.

This clonotype was seen ten or more times. The genes are TRBV28 and TRBJ1-2; TRBD1 agrees at 10 bases. Germline CDR1 MDHEN, CDR2 SYDVKM. The CDR3 has 19 residues. V lost 0 bases, J lost 3 bases, and 13 bases stayed unmatched. The CDR3 coding sequence is TGTGCCAGCAGTTTATGGACAGGGGACAGGGGTACACTTGACTATGGCTACACCTTC. It encodes CASSLWTGDRGTLDYGYTF.

This clonotype was counted at least ten times. J is TRBJ1-4 and V is TRBV20-1; tentatively, D is TRBD1 (5 bases). From germline, CDR1 is DFQATT and CDR2 SNEGSKA (reference sequence). Trimming took off 1 base at V and 6 bases at J, with 15 bases between the two ends. The CDR3 runs to 15 residues. CDR3 sequence reads: CSARVGGGSDEKLFF. Written as DNA, the CDR3 is TGCAGTGCTAGAGTGGGTGGGGGGAGTGATGAAAAACTGTTTTTT.

This clonotype occurred a few times. The chain has TRBV6-2 or TRBV6-3 and TRBJ2-2; D is possibly TRBD1 or TRBD2 (6 bases each). V was cut by 2 bases and J by 1 base, with 14 bases left in between. Germline-derived CDR1 and CDR2 are MNHEY and SVGEGT. CDR3 length: 17 residues. The CDR3 nucleotides read TGTGCCAGCAGTTACGAGGGGGGCGCGTGGAACACCGGGGAGCTGTTTTTT. Encoded protein: CASSYEGGAWNTGELFF.

This clonotype was found many times. The chain combines TRBV12-3 or TRBV12-4 with TRBJ1-3; D remains ambiguous. Trimming pared 2 bases from V and 4 bases from J, leaving 24 bases between. This CDR3 has 19 amino acids. CDR3: CASSLIIRLRQEPGNTIYF. CDR3 nucleotide sequence: TGTGCCAGCAGTTTAATTATTCGCCTCAGGCAAGAACCCGGAAACACCATATATTTT.

This clonotype was seen a few times. The J gene is TRBJ2-7, the V gene TRBV5-1; the match to TRBD2 covers 7 bases. The J segment lost 4 bases and the V segment lost 4 bases, leaving 8 bases of the junction unmatched. The CDR3 is 14 residues long. In germline, CDR1 is SGHRS, CDR2 YFSETQ. CDR3 amino acids: CASSPERGFYEQYF. CDR3 bases: TGCGCCAGCAGCCCCGAGCGGGGATTTTACGAGCAGTACTTC.

V is TRBV6-5 and J is TRBJ2-7; perhaps TRBD1 as D (6 bases). V was cut by 0 bases and J by 2 bases, with 17 bases left in between. The CDR3 covers 17 residues. Germline assignment: CDR1 MNHEY and CDR2 SVGAGI. CDR3: CASSYSVPGHPTYEQYF. The DNA for the CDR3 is TGTGCCAGCAGTTACTCGGTTCCGGGACACCCAACCTACGAGCAGTACTTC.

Only a few counts were recorded for this clonotype. V is TRBV9 and J is TRBJ2-7, with 10 nucleotides matching TRBD2. V was pared by 7 bases and J by 5 bases, with 3 bases of the junction left unmatched. The CDR3 contains 12 residues. CDR1 SGDLS and CDR2 YYNGEE come from the germline V gene. CDR3 residues: CASGLADDEQYF. The CDR3, as DNA: TGTGCCAGCGGACTAGCGGACGACGAGCAGTACTTC.

This clonotype was seen at least ten times. This chain links TRBV24-1 with TRBJ2-7, with 9 positions matching TRBD2. From germline, CDR1 is KGHDR and CDR2 SFDVKD. The CDR3 runs to 14 residues. J was trimmed by 2 bases and V by 7 bases; bases with no gene match: 5. The CDR3 DNA sequence: TGTGCCACCAGCCGTAGCGGGAGCCCCTACGAGCAGTACTTC. Translating it yields CATSRSGSPYEQYF.

This clonotype was picked up a small number of times. The chain couples TRBV7-9 to TRBJ2-7; 7 bases fit TRBD1. Trimming took 7 bases from V and 6 from J; bases not matched to a gene: 12. Germline CDR1 is SEHNR and CDR2 is FQNEAQ (reference sequence). This CDR3 contains 14 residues. CDR3 sequence: CASTETGRNGEQYF. The CDR3 nucleotides are TGTGCCAGCACCGAGACAGGGAGAAATGGCGAGCAGTACTTC. Filled out from reference TRBV7-9 and TRBJ2-7, the complete variable domain reads DTGVSQNPRHKITKRGQNVTFRCDPISEHNRLYWYRQTLGQGPEFLTYFQNEAQLEKSRLLSDRFSAERPKGSFSTLEIQRTEQGDSAMYLCASTETGRNGEQYFGPGTRLTVT.

The rearrangement joins TRBV28 to TRBJ2-6, with D perhaps matching TRBD1 or TRBD2 (5 bases each). V was shortened by 7 bases and J by 0 bases, with 16 bases between the two germline ends. The CDR3 length is 17 residues. Germline lookup yields CDR1 MDHEN and CDR2 SYDVKM. The CDR3 spells CASNNGAGFSGANVLTF. DNA of the CDR3: TGTGCCAGCAACAACGGGGCAGGTTTCTCTGGGGCCAACGTCCTGACTTTC.

V gene TRBV5-1 combines with J gene TRBJ1-4; unclear D gene. CDR3 size: 16 residues. V lost 0 bases to trimming and J lost 7 bases, with 16 bases between them. The germline V gene encodes CDR1 SGHRS and CDR2 YFSETQ. DNA of the CDR3: TGCGCCAGCAGCTTGGTCTTTGAAGCTCTTGCTGAAAAACTGTTTTTT. The encoded protein is CASSLVFEALAEKLFF.

The chain recombines TRBV3-1 with TRBJ2-5, with a tentative D call TRBD1 (6 bases). The CDR3 loop spans 14 amino acids. CDR1 and CDR2 from the germline V gene are LGHDT and YNNKEL (reference sequence). The V and J ends lost 1 base and 5 bases respectively, with 11 bases between them. The CDR3 reads CASSQGAGEETQYF. The CDR3 DNA follows: TGTGCCAGCAGCCAAGGGGCAGGGGAGGAGACCCAGTACTTC.

This clonotype was counted many times. The chain has TRBV28 and TRBJ2-7; TRBD2 matches at 7 bases. The J segment lost 5 bases and the V segment lost 3 bases, leaving 7 bases of the junction unmatched. Germline CDR1 reads MDHEN; CDR2 reads SYDVKM. The CDR3 length is 14 residues. CDR3 protein: CASSFGGRMHEQYF. The CDR3 bases are TGTGCCAGCAGTTTCGGCGGGAGAATGCACGAGCAGTACTTC.

This clonotype has a count of ten or more. The chain couples TRBV12-3 or TRBV12-4 to TRBJ1-1; 7 bases align to TRBD1. V shed 6 bases and J 3 bases; nucleotides not matched to a gene: 7. CDR3 length: 14 residues. For the CDR3, the DNA is TGTGCCAGCAGGCCCAGGGGGATGGACACTGAAGCTTTCTTT. Residues: CASRPRGMDTEAFF.

The chain has TRBV5-1 and TRBJ2-2, with no clear D. The CDR3 sequence is 16 residues long. Per the germline V gene, CDR1 is SGHRS and CDR2 is YFSETQ. The V end was cut by 0 bases, the J end by 1 base, with 10 bases between. The CDR3 reads CASSLESQLNTGELFF. The CDR3 DNA reads as TGCGCCAGCAGCTTGGAAAGTCAGTTGAACACCGGGGAGCTGTTTTTT.

At least ten counts were recorded for this clonotype. The rearrangement joins TRBV12-5 to TRBJ2-7, with 9 bases fitting TRBD1. This CDR3 has 15 residues. CDR1 LGHNT and CDR2 FRNRAP come from the germline V gene. Trimming at V came to 5 bases and at J to 8 bases, leaving 13 bases not matched to a gene. Here the CDR3 DNA reads TGTGCTAGTGGTCTGGGCGGGACAGGGCTAATCAAGCAGTACTTC. Protein: CASGLGGTGLIKQYF.

The CDR3 here is CASSSLAVQGTQYF. CDR3 coding DNA: TGTGCCAGCAGTTCATTGGCAGTTCAGGGTACGCAGTATTTT. J is TRBJ2-3 and V is TRBV28; weak D call: TRBD1 (5 bases). Germline CDR1 reads MDHEN; CDR2 reads SYDVKM. V was trimmed by 4 bases and J by 8 bases, leaving 16 bases between them. This CDR3 region has 14 residues.

This chain connects TRBV7-9 to TRBJ2-1; 7 bases agree with TRBD1. V shed 5 bases and J 4 bases; nucleotides not matched to a gene: 5. The CDR3 is 14 residues long. Germline CDR1 SEHNR, CDR2 FQNEAQ (reference sequence). CDR3 residues: CASSGTVVYNEQFF. CDR3 DNA: TGTGCCAGCAGCGGGACAGTCGTTTACAATGAGCAGTTCTTC.

This clonotype was found many times. V and J are TRBV12-3 or TRBV12-4 and TRBJ2-7; 8 positions agree with TRBD1. V lost 5 bases and J lost 6; bases outside the gene matches: 3. The CDR3 extends over 12 amino acids. CDR3 coding DNA: TGTGCCAGCAGTCCCCAGGGGGCCGAGCAGTACTTC. Protein product: CASSPQGAEQYF.

This clonotype was detected many times. This sequence joins TRBV20-1 and TRBJ1-1; a weak D match, TRBD1 (5 bases). There are 13 residues in the CDR3. The germline V gene has CDR1 DFQATT and CDR2 SNEGSKA (reference sequence). The V gene lost 3 bases and the J gene lost 2 bases, with 10 bases spanning the gap. The CDR3 spells CSASGHTNTEAFF. The CDR3 nucleotides read TGCAGTGCTAGCGGACACACCAACACTGAAGCTTTCTTT.